The 18 T cell receptor beta chains below were found in one sample sequenced in a study of cytomegalovirus exposure and HLA in healthy donors. Primers included in the PCR were 60 Vbeta and 13 Jbeta primers. TCRdb's table, derived via immunoSEQ multiplex PCR, lists solely in-frame clones and lacks some. The profile shows tens of thousands of clones, roughly 80% of them singletons. Sample: PBMCs. The receptors derive from a girl under 10 years old in good health and CMV-seropositive.

This chain joins TRBV30 and TRBJ2-3; possibly TRBD1 for D (6 bases). Looked up from germline, CDR1 is GTSNPN and CDR2 is SVGIG (reference sequence). The CDR3 is made up of 15 amino acids. Trimming removed 5 bases at V and 2 bases at J, with 17 bases between. CDR3 in amino acids: CAWSRTAISTDTQYF. In DNA, the CDR3 is TGTGCCTGGTCGCGGACAGCAATTTCCACAGATACGCAGTATTTT.

The rearrangement links TRBV28 to TRBJ1-1; D is unclear. From germline, CDR1 is MDHEN and CDR2 SYDVKM. The CDR3 consists of 14 residues. Trimming pared 4 bases from V and 3 bases from J, leaving 12 bases between. CDR3 in DNA: TGTGCCAGCAGTTCTAAATACAGCTACACTGAAGCTTTCTTT. As protein: CASSSKYSYTEAFF.

The rearrangement uses TRBV27 and TRBJ2-1; TRBD2 is a possible D gene (6 bases). Trimming took 5 bases from V and 9 from J, leaving 14 bases between them. The CDR3 contains 13 residues. Germline CDR1 MNHEY, CDR2 SMNVEV (reference sequence). CDR3 coding DNA: TGTGCCAGCAGTCCAGGAGTGGGAGGTGAGCAGTTCTTC. Translation gives CASSPGVGGEQFF.

This chain links TRBV6-5 with TRBJ1-4, with 8 bases identical to TRBD1. From germline, CDR1 is MNHEY and CDR2 SVGAGI. The CDR3 is 15 amino acids. J gave up 6 bases and V 5 bases, and 8 bases lay outside the gene matches. The CDR3 nucleotides read TGTGCCAGCAGTAACCGGGACAGGCAGGATGAAAAACTGTTTTTT. Protein sequence: CASSNRDRQDEKLFF.

The rearrangement links TRBV19 to TRBJ2-5; 15 positions match TRBD2. The CDR3 runs to 18 residues. J was trimmed by 5 bases and V by 4 bases; bases with no gene match: 11. Germline-derived CDR1 and CDR2 are LNHDA and SQIVND (reference sequence). DNA of the CDR3: TGTGCCAGTAGTAGGGGACTAGCGGGAGGAATTCGGACGGAGACCCAGTACTTC. This encodes CASSRGLAGGIRTETQYF.

This chain joins TRBV29-1 and TRBJ1-1; weak D call: TRBD1 (6 bases). V lost 6 bases to trimming and J lost 1 base, with 9 bases between them. The CDR3 totals 12 residues. CDR1 and CDR2 (germline): SQVTM, ANQGSEA. Here the CDR3 DNA reads TGCAGCGTAAAACAGGGGAACACTGAAGCTTTCTTT. Residues: CSVKQGNTEAFF.

Only a few counts were recorded for this clone. The chain combines TRBV6-5 with TRBJ2-7; the match to TRBD2 covers 7 bases. CDR3 length equals 15 residues. CDR1 and CDR2 (germline): MNHEY, SVGAGI. The V segment lost 7 bases and the J segment 2 bases; nucleotides outside the gene matches: 11. CDR3 residues: CASKGGREPAYEQYF. The CDR3 DNA is TGTGCCAGCAAGGGAGGGAGGGAACCCGCCTACGAGCAGTACTTC.

The chain links TRBV25-1 to TRBJ1-2; D is perhaps TRBD1 (5 bases). CDR1 is MGHDK and CDR2 is SYGVNS in the germline V gene. V lost 5 bases and J lost 7, with 14 bases in between. The CDR3 covers 13 residues. The chain's CDR3 is CASSPIETGGYTF. The CDR3 region has the DNA TGTGCCAGCAGTCCTATAGAAACAGGTGGCTACACCTTC.

J is TRBJ1-2 and V is TRBV30; the D is unclear. Trimming took off 0 bases at V and 5 bases at J, with 19 bases between the two ends. The CDR3 covers 16 residues. Looked up from germline, CDR1 is GTSNPN and CDR2 is SVGIG (reference sequence). The CDR3 spells CAWSVLLGRFNYGYTF. The CDR3, as DNA: TGTGCCTGGAGTGTATTACTTGGGAGGTTTAATTATGGCTACACCTTC.

The chain combines TRBV19 with TRBJ1-4; 8 bases fit TRBD1. J was trimmed by 3 bases and V by 5 bases; bases with no gene match: 8. The CDR3 covers 16 residues. The V gene's germline CDR1 is LNHDA and CDR2 SQIVND (reference sequence). The CDR3 coding sequence is TGTGCCAGTAGTCTCCCACAGGGGGTGGCTAATGAAAAACTGTTTTTT. Translating gives CASSLPQGVANEKLFF.

The gene calls are TRBV7-2 and TRBJ2-1; 9 positions match TRBD2. The CDR3 spans 15 residues. Germline assignment: CDR1 SGHTA and CDR2 FQGNSA. Trimming removed 5 bases from V and 8 bases from J; junction bases left unmatched: 10. DNA of the CDR3: TGTGCCAGCAGCCCTGGGACTAGCTCGGTGGATGAGCAGTTCTTC. This translates into CASSPGTSSVDEQFF.

The CDR3 DNA sequence: TGTGCCAGCAGCCCTCTTGACACCGGGGAGCTGTTTTTT. It is translated as CASSPLDTGELFF. The rearrangement uses TRBV28 and TRBJ2-2; D is ambiguous. V lost 6 bases, J lost 3 bases, and 8 bases lay in between. This CDR3 is 13 amino acids long. The germline V gene has CDR1 MDHEN and CDR2 SYDVKM.

The chain carries TRBV28 and TRBJ2-7; TRBD2 matches 7 bases. The CDR3 is 15 residues long. The V segment lost 6 bases and the J segment 2 bases; nucleotides outside the gene matches: 10. Germline CDR1 is MDHEN and CDR2 is SYDVKM. CDR3 DNA sequence: TGTGCCAGCAGACCCCCGGGGGGACGTGCCTACGAGCAGTACTTC. Translated, it gives CASRPPGGRAYEQYF.

The V call is TRBV28, the J call TRBJ2-7; TRBD2 is a possible D gene (5 bases). CDR1 and CDR2 (germline): MDHEN, SYDVKM. The length of the CDR3 is 12 residues. Trimming removed 3 bases from V and 4 bases from J, with 7 bases in between. CDR3 bases: TGTGCCAGCAGTTTGCGGGCGTACGAGCAGTACTTC. Protein product: CASSLRAYEQYF.

The DNA for the CDR3 is TGTGCCAGCAAAAACGGGAGGTTCGATCAGCCCCAGCATTTT. Amino acids: CASKNGRFDQPQHF. The chain links TRBV6-6 to TRBJ1-5, with D unclear. V was pared by 7 bases and J by 5 bases, with 15 bases between. CDR1 and CDR2 (germline): MNHNY, SVGAGI (reference sequence). There are 14 residues in the CDR3.

The rearrangement uses TRBV19 and TRBJ2-1; a possible D gene is TRBD2 (6 bases). The germline V gene has CDR1 LNHDA and CDR2 SQIVND (reference sequence). V was clipped by 6 bases and J by 9 bases, with 12 bases between them. This CDR3 region has 12 residues. CDR3 nucleotide sequence: TGTGCCAGTAGGGTCGGGGGTGGTGAGCAGTTCTTC. The encoded protein is CASRVGGGEQFF.

For the CDR3, the DNA is TGTGCCAGCAGCCATACTCTGGGGGGAGCGGGAGCGGGAGAGCAGTACTTC. This encodes CASSHTLGGAGAGEQYF. V gene TRBV11-2 combines with J gene TRBJ2-7; TRBD2 agrees at 8 bases. The ends lost 5 bases at V and 7 bases at J; junction bases unmatched: 19. This CDR3 contains 17 residues. The V gene's germline CDR1 is SGHAT and CDR2 FQNNGV.

This clone was seen only a few times. The rearrangement links TRBV6-1 to TRBJ2-7, with 7 bases fitting TRBD1. V trimming: 7 bases; J trimming: 0 bases; junction bases outside the gene matches: 9. CDR1 is MNHNS, CDR2 SASEGT, per germline. The length of the CDR3 is 15 residues. Written as DNA, the CDR3 is TGTGCCAGCAATCGGGACAGATCGGGCTCCTACGAGCAGTACTTC. Its translation: CASNRDRSGSYEQYF.